There are a few counts of the clone carrying this T cell receptor (beta chain). The data stem from a study of blood T cells in healthy people across ages. The amount of total RNA extracted per sample was at least 6 micrograms. Sample-barcoded 5' priming and a J-beta primer mix drove a second PCR of roughly 6 to 12 cycles. TCRdb analysed the 5' RACE reads with MiXCR anew, one entry per CDR3 protein. The sample shows approximately 800,000 distinct CDR3 sequences, about 37% of them seen only once. The CDR3 runs to 14 residues. V shed 7 bases and J shed 3 bases, with 15 bases lying between them. The sequenced sample was blood. The receptor was derived from a man aged 18-30 years in good health. The chain carries TRBV12-3 or TRBV12-4 and TRBJ1-1, with D perhaps TRBD1 (6 bases). The CDR3 sequence is CASKGGGQHTEAFF. Here the CDR3 DNA reads TGTGCCAGCAAAGGTGGGGGACAACACACTGAAGCTTTCTTT.